This T cell receptor beta chain is drawn from a study of chemoradiotherapy in HPV16-positive cancers. Study-level information: Candidate HPV-specific clones and shared TCR motifs came from two HPV16-positive patients.

The V gene's germline CDR1 is MNHEY and CDR2 SVGAGI. The CDR3 sequence is 14 residues long. Trimming removed 0 bases at V and 2 bases at J, with 8 bases between. Study-level findings and limits: Candidate HPV-specific clones and E7-related TCR motifs grew in tumor during treatment. HPV-specific T cells were functionally defined from only a couple of HPV16-positive patients.

Repeated repertoire sampling spanned the course of chemoradiotherapy. In regard to this clone: Its specificity is unknown.

Sequenced by immunoSEQ multiplex PCR; TCRdb stores in-frame clones only, minus some. The data contain over 3,000 clones, around 94% of them seen just once; the ten biggest clones take up approximately 3.9%. The chain joins TRBV6-5 to TRBJ2-7; D unclear. Source: tumor tissue, taken from a patient who underwent chemoradiotherapy. This TCR derives from a human donor with HPV-associated anogenital cancer. DNA of the CDR3: TGTGCCAGCAGTTACTCCATCACGCCCTACGAGCAGTACTTC. Translated: CASSYSITPYEQYF.